These T cell receptor beta chains were read from a single sample in a study of control samples from healthy donors and cancer patients. Only in-frame clones appear in the TCRdb table, and some are missing; sequencing was by immunoSEQ multiplex PCR. Here the sample spans 130,000 to 150,000 clones, around nine tenths being singletons. The sequenced sample was blood. Source of these receptors: a man younger than 40 in good health. Both conserved end residues are part of each CDR3. D genes are given only for firm matches. Clone size is not always given. Where it is, it says once, few, many or a class for expanded clones.

V: TRBV24-1; D: -; size: -; J: TRBJ2-2; DNA: TGTGCCACCAGTGATTTAGAAAGTCACACCGGGGAGCTGTTTTTT; CDR3: CATSDLESHTGELFF
V: TRBV6-1; D: -; size: -; J: TRBJ2-6; DNA: TGTGCCAGCAGTGAAAAATCAGGGTCTGGGGCCAACGTCCTGACTTTC; CDR3: CASSEKSGSGANVLTF
V: TRBV7-9; D: -; size: -; J: TRBJ2-5; DNA: TGTGCCAGCAGCTCAGTTGGGGGCCAAGAGACCCAGTACTTC; CDR3: CASSSVGGQETQYF
V: TRBV9; D: -; size: -; J: TRBJ1-5; DNA: TGTGCCAGCAGCGTAAGTAGCAATCAGCCCCAGCATTTT; CDR3: CASSVSSNQPQHF
V: TRBV11-3; D: -; size: once; J: TRBJ1-2; DNA: TGTGCCAGCAGCTTAGGTTCCACAGCATATGGCTACACCTTC; CDR3: CASSLGSTAYGYTF
V: TRBV28; D: TRBD2; size: -; J: TRBJ2-7; DNA: TGTGCCAGCAGTTTATTAGCGCGGGAGGGTATCGAGCAGTACTTC; CDR3: CASSLLAREGIEQYF
V: TRBV7-3; D: -; size: once; J: TRBJ2-7; DNA: TGTGCCAGCAGCGCCCCCACAGCCTACGAGCAGTACTTC; CDR3: CASSAPTAYEQYF
V: TRBV28; D: -; size: -; J: TRBJ2-4; DNA: TGTGCCAGCAGTTCGCCTACTACTTTAGCCAAAAACATTCAGTACTTC; CDR3: CASSSPTTLAKNIQYF
V: TRBV29-1; D: -; size: -; J: TRBJ2-6; DNA: TGCAGCGCCCGCACGGCAGGGAGAACTGGGGCCAACGTCCTGACTTTC; CDR3: CSARTAGRTGANVLTF
V: TRBV28; D: TRBD2; size: -; J: TRBJ2-3; DNA: TGTGCCAGCAGTTCAGCCGGGACTAGGGTAATATATACGCAGTATTTT; CDR3: CASSSAGTRVIYTQYF
V: TRBV18; D: -; size: -; J: TRBJ1-4; DNA: TGTGCCAGCTCAGCGGGGGCAACTAATGAAAAACTGTTTTTT; CDR3: CASSAGATNEKLFF
V: TRBV5-6; D: TRBD2; size: -; J: TRBJ2-5; DNA: TGTGCCAGCAGCTTCCCGACTAGCGGGAGACCTCAAGAGACCCAGTACTTC; CDR3: CASSFPTSGRPQETQYF
V: TRBV6-5; D: -; size: -; J: TRBJ1-2; DNA: TGTGCCAGCAGTTCAATGAGACAGCGTGCCCCTTATGGCTACACCTTC; CDR3: CASSSMRQRAPYGYTF
V: TRBV27; D: -; size: -; J: TRBJ2-1; DNA: TGTGCCAGCAGTTCCGGCGACAGGTACAATGAGCAGTTCTTC; CDR3: CASSSGDRYNEQFF
V: TRBV11-2; D: -; size: -; J: TRBJ2-5; DNA: TGTGCCACCTCTAACGGGAGATTTGAAGGAGAGACCCAGTACTTC; CDR3: CATSNGRFEGETQYF
V: TRBV6-5; D: -; size: few; J: TRBJ2-1; DNA: TGTGCCAGCAGTTACTCCGGGACTCACAATGAGCAGTTCTTC; CDR3: CASSYSGTHNEQFF
V: TRBV6-9; D: TRBD2; size: once; J: TRBJ2-7; DNA: TGTGCCAGCAGGGCTAGCGGGAGGAGCTCCTACGAGCAGTACTTC; CDR3: CASRASGRSSYEQYF
V: TRBV11-3; D: TRBD2; size: once; J: TRBJ2-7; DNA: TGTGCCAGCAGCTTAGGTGGGACTAGCTACTACGAGCAGTACTTC; CDR3: CASSLGGTSYYEQYF
V: TRBV6-5; D: -; size: -; J: TRBJ1-1; DNA: TGTGCCAGCAGTTACTCGACTGCTCCGGAAGCTTTCTTT; CDR3: CASSYSTAPEAFF
V: TRBV6-2/TRBV6-3; D: TRBD1; size: -; J: TRBJ2-3; DNA: TGTGCCAGCAGTTATGCAACCGGGACAGGGGCAGATACGCAGTATTTT; CDR3: CASSYATGTGADTQYF
V: TRBV3-1/TRBV3-2; D: -; size: -; J: TRBJ2-4; DNA: TGTGCCAGCAGCCAAGATCTGCCGGGTTCAACTTGGGCCAAAAACATTCAGTACTTC; CDR3: CASSQDLPGSTWAKNIQYF
V: TRBV28; D: -; size: -; J: TRBJ1-6; DNA: TGTGCCAGTCGGACGCAACTCCATAATTCACCCCTCCACTTT; CDR3: CASRTQLHNSPLHF
V: TRBV27; D: TRBD1; size: -; J: TRBJ2-1; DNA: TGTGCCAGCAAAAGAAAAGCGGACAGGGGATTCTATGAGCAGTTCTTC; CDR3: CASKRKADRGFYEQFF
V: TRBV15; D: -; size: -; J: TRBJ1-6; DNA: TGTGCCACCAGTCCCTCAAGAGTGTCCTATAATTCACCCCTCCACTTT; CDR3: CATSPSRVSYNSPLHF
V: TRBV19; D: -; size: -; J: TRBJ1-1; DNA: TGTGCCAGTAGTAAAGAGACGGTGGAGAACACTGAAGCTTTCTTT; CDR3: CASSKETVENTEAFF
V: TRBV4-1; D: -; size: -; J: TRBJ2-5; DNA: TGCGCCAGCAGCCACCCGGTGTCCGGGAGACAAGAGACCCAGTACTTC; CDR3: CASSHPVSGRQETQYF
V: TRBV28; D: TRBD2; size: -; J: TRBJ2-2; DNA: TGTGCCAGCAGTTTGGCTAGCGGGTTGAACACCGGGGAGCTGTTTTTT; CDR3: CASSLASGLNTGELFF
V: TRBV16; D: -; size: -; J: TRBJ2-7; DNA: TGTGCCAGCAGCTCATCGGGTCCCGGCAGAAACTACGAGCAGTACTTC; CDR3: CASSSSGPGRNYEQYF
V: TRBV30; D: -; size: -; J: TRBJ1-3; DNA: TGTGCCTGGAGTGGCCAATTGGGAAACACCATATATTTT; CDR3: CAWSGQLGNTIYF
V: TRBV29-1; D: -; size: once; J: TRBJ2-3; DNA: TGCAGCGTTCCGGAGGTGGATACGCAGTATTTT; CDR3: CSVPEVDTQYF
V: TRBV5-4; D: -; size: -; J: TRBJ2-2; DNA: TGTGCCAGCAGCTGGCGGGGCGCCGGGGAGCTGTTTTTT; CDR3: CASSWRGAGELFF
V: TRBV6-1; D: -; size: few; J: TRBJ1-1; DNA: TGTGCCAGCAGTGAAGCCTTAAACACTGAAGCTTTCTTT; CDR3: CASSEALNTEAFF
V: TRBV25-1; D: -; size: -; J: TRBJ2-3; DNA: TGTGCCAGCAGTCTACAGGGTACGGATACGCAGTATTTT; CDR3: CASSLQGTDTQYF
V: TRBV6-5; D: -; size: -; J: TRBJ2-2; DNA: TGTGCCAGCAGTAAAACTAAAGGGGAGCTGTTTTTT; CDR3: CASSKTKGELFF
V: TRBV7-2; D: -; size: -; J: TRBJ1-6; DNA: TGTGCCAGCAGCTTAGGGGGCGGGGCAGCAAATAATTCACCCCTCCACTTT; CDR3: CASSLGGGAANNSPLHF
V: TRBV12-3/TRBV12-4; D: -; size: -; J: TRBJ1-3; DNA: TGTGCCACCTCGGGAGGGTCTGGAAACACCATATATTTT; CDR3: CATSGGSGNTIYF
V: TRBV11-1; D: -; size: -; J: TRBJ2-1; DNA: TGTGCCAGCAGCCAAGGAGTCCGGGGCTCCTACAATGAGCAGTTCTTC; CDR3: CASSQGVRGSYNEQFF
V: TRBV28; D: TRBD1; size: -; J: TRBJ2-5; DNA: TGTGCCAGCAGTCCGACAGGGGAGGCGGAGACCCAGTACTTC; CDR3: CASSPTGEAETQYF
V: TRBV7-2; D: -; size: -; J: TRBJ2-3; DNA: TGTGCCAGCAGCCCCGGCACTAGCTCATATACGCAGTATTTT; CDR3: CASSPGTSSYTQYF
V: TRBV6-5; D: -; size: -; J: TRBJ1-1; DNA: TGTGCCAGCAGCCTCACACTGAACACTGAAGCTTTCTTT; CDR3: CASSLTLNTEAFF
V: TRBV7-2; D: -; size: -; J: TRBJ2-2; DNA: TGTGCCAGCAGCCCTAGCTCGAACACCGGGGAGCTGTTTTTT; CDR3: CASSPSSNTGELFF
V: TRBV7-2; D: TRBD1; size: -; J: TRBJ2-7; DNA: TGTGCCAGCAGCTTAGACAGGGGTGCGTACGAGCAGTACTTC; CDR3: CASSLDRGAYEQYF
V: TRBV2; D: -; size: -; J: TRBJ1-5; DNA: TGTGCCAGCAGCCTTCGGGGAGGGGGTAGCAATCAGCCCCAGCATTTT; CDR3: CASSLRGGGSNQPQHF
V: TRBV4-1; D: -; size: -; J: TRBJ1-1; DNA: TGCGCCAGCAGCCAAGATGGGGCTGAAGCTTTCTTT; CDR3: CASSQDGAEAFF
V: TRBV3-1/TRBV3-2; D: TRBD2; size: -; J: TRBJ2-3; DNA: TGTGCCAGCAGCCAAGATTTCCCTAGCGGGTACACAGATACGCAGTATTTT; CDR3: CASSQDFPSGYTDTQYF
V: TRBV10-3; D: TRBD1; size: -; J: TRBJ1-3; DNA: TGTGCCATCCGTCTATCCAGGGGGCTTGGAAACACCATATATTTT; CDR3: CAIRLSRGLGNTIYF
V: TRBV11-2; D: TRBD1; size: -; J: TRBJ2-7; DNA: TGTGCCAGCCGACCGACAGGGGGACCCTACGAGCAGTACTTC; CDR3: CASRPTGGPYEQYF
V: TRBV5-1; D: -; size: -; J: TRBJ2-1; DNA: TGCGCCAGCAGCTGGGGGGCAGTTGACAATGAGCAGTTCTTC; CDR3: CASSWGAVDNEQFF
V: TRBV14; D: TRBD2; size: -; J: TRBJ2-1; DNA: TGTGCCAGCAGCCCCTATGGGGGGGGCTACAATGAGCAGTTCTTC; CDR3: CASSPYGGGYNEQFF